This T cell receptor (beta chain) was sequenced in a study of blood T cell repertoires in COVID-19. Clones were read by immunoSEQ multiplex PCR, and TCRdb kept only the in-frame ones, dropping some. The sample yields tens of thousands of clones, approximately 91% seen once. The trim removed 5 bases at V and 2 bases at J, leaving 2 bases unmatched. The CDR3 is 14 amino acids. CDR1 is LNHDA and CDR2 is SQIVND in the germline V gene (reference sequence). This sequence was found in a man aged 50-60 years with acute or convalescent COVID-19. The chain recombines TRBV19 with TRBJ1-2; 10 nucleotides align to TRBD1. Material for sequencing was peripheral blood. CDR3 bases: TGTGCCAGTAGTCCGGGACAGGGGAACTATGGCTACACCTTC. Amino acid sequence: CASSPGQGNYGYTF. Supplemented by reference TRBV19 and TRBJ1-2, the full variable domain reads DGGITQSPKYLFRKEGQNVTLSCEQNLNHDAMYWYRQDPGQGLRLIYYSQIVNDFQKGDIAEGYSVSREKKESFPLTVTSAQKNPTAFYLCASSPGQGNYGYTFGSGTRLTVV.